This T cell receptor (beta chain) emerged from a study of T-cell memory formation after mild COVID-19. Germline values: CDR1 SGHVS, CDR2 FQNEAQ. Trimming shortened V by 7 bases and J by 3 bases, and 16 bases separated the two germline ends. The CDR3 totals 15 residues. TCRdb re-called the 5' RACE reads with MiXCR, one entry per CDR3 protein. The top ten hold roughly 3.9% of the sample, which has some 180,000 distinct CDR3 sequences, around 20% seen once. The TCR originated in a man in his late teens or twenties who had mild COVID-19 (a few samples of this study predate the infection). Cell type and time point are not known. Source material: PBMCs or a T cell subset sorted from them (not recorded which). This chain connects TRBV7-8 to TRBJ1-5, with D uncertain. Here the CDR3 DNA reads TGTGCCAGCACCTCGGAAGCCGCCCTCAATCAGCCCCAGCATTTT. It codes for CASTSEAALNQPQHF.